This T cell receptor (beta chain) was profiled in a study of cytomegalovirus exposure and HLA in healthy donors. The primer mix had 60 Vbeta and 13 Jbeta primers. TCRdb keeps only in-frame clones here, not all; method: immunoSEQ multiplex PCR. The data contain approximately 86,000 clones, 76% of them seen just once; the ten biggest clones take up 3%. V shed 4 bases and J shed 8 bases, with 23 bases lying between them. This CDR3 spans 16 amino acids. Germline CDR1 is LNHDA and CDR2 is SQIVND (reference sequence). The TCR originated in a man in his forties in good health and CMV-seronegative. The rearrangement joins TRBV19 to TRBJ1-2; D remains unclear. Sequencing was performed on PBMCs. The chain's CDR3 is CASSKTPDFSLGGYTF. CDR3 DNA: TGTGCCAGTAGTAAAACACCGGACTTCTCACTCGGGGGCTACACCTTC.